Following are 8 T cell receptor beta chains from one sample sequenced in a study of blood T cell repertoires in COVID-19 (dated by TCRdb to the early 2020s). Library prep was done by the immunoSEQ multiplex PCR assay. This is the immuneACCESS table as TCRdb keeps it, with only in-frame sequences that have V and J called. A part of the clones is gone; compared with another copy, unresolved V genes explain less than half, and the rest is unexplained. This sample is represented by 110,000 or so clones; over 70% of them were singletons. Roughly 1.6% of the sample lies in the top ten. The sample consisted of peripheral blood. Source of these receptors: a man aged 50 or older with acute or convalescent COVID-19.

Here the CDR3 DNA reads TGTGCCTGGAGTGCAGGCTCTTATAGCAATCAGCCCCAGCATTTT. It codes for CAWSAGSYSNQPQHF. The rearrangement uses TRBV30 and TRBJ1-5; D uncertain. V lost 1 base and J lost 0, with 10 bases in between. The germline gives CDR1 GTSNPN, CDR2 SVGIG (reference sequence). The CDR3 has 15 residues.

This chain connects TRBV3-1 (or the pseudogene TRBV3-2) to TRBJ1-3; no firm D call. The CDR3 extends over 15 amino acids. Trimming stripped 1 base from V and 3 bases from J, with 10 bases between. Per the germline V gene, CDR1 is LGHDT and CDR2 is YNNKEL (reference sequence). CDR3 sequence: CASSQVWTGGNTIYF. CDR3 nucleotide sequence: TGTGCCAGCAGCCAAGTCTGGACTGGTGGAAACACCATATATTTT.

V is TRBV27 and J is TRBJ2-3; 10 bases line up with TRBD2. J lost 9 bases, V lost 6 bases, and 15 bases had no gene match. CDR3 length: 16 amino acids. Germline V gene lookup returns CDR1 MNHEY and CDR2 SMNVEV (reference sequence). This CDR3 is CASSPPSGGASGTQYF. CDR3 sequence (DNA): TGTGCCAGCAGCCCCCCCAGCGGGGGGGCATCGGGGACGCAGTATTTT.

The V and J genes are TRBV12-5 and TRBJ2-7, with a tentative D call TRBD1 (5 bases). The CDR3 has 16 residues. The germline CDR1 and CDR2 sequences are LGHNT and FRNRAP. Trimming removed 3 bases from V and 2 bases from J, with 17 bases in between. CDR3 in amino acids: CASGFPSRDRTYEQYV. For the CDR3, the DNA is TGTGCTAGTGGTTTTCCCTCCCGAGACAGAACCTACGAGCAGTACGTC.

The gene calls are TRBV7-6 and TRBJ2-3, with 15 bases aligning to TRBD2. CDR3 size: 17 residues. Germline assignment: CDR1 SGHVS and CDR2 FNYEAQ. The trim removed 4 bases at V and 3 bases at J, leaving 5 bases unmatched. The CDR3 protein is CASSSGLAGGGTDTQYF. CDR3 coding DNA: TGTGCCAGCAGCTCGGGACTAGCGGGGGGAGGGACAGATACGCAGTATTTT.

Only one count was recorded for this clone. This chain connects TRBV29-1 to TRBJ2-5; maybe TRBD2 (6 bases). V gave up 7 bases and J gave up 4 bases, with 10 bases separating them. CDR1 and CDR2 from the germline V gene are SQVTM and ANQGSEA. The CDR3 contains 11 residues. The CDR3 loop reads CSAGGRETQYF. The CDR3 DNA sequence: TGCAGCGCTGGGGGGAGAGAGACCCAGTACTTC.

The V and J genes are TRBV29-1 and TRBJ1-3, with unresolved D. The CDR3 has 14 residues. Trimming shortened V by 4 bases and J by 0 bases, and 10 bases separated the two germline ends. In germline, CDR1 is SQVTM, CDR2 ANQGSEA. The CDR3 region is CSVVTRDSGNTIYF. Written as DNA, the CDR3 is TGCAGCGTTGTTACCCGAGACTCTGGAAACACCATATATTTT.

CDR3 in DNA: TGTGCCAGTAGTTACCGGGACATCTCCTACGAGCAGTACTTC. Translated: CASSYRDISYEQYF. The chain recombines TRBV19 with TRBJ2-7; D is perhaps TRBD1 (6 bases). Trimming cost V 5 bases and J 0 bases, with 11 bases left between them. This CDR3 is 14 amino acids long. The germline V gene encodes CDR1 LNHDA and CDR2 SQIVND (reference sequence).